What follows are 18 T cell receptor beta chains derived from one specimen sequenced in a study of blood T cell repertoires in COVID-19. TCRdb's table, derived via immunoSEQ multiplex PCR, lists solely in-frame clones and lacks some. The sample has about 300,000 clones; around 84% are singletons. The specimen was peripheral blood. These receptors all stem from a human donor with COVID-19, enrolled during active disease. The donor label of this sample is uncertain.

The chain uses TRBV5-4 and TRBJ2-7, with 8 bases that match TRBD2. Looked up from germline, CDR1 is SGHNT and CDR2 is YYREEE (reference sequence). The CDR3 has 15 residues. V shed 1 base and J 2 bases; nucleotides not matched to a gene: 5. The CDR3 DNA is TGTGCCAGCAGCTTGTCCAGCGGGAGCCCCTACGAGCAGTACTTC. It yields the protein CASSLSSGSPYEQYF. Full variable domain (remainder filled in from reference TRBV5-4 and TRBJ2-7): ETGVTQSPTHLIKTRGQQVTLRCSSQSGHNTVSWYQQALGQGPQFIFQYYREEENGRGNFPPRFSGLQFPNYSSELNVNALELDDSALYLCASSLSSGSPYEQYFGPGTRLTVT.

The J gene is TRBJ1-2, the V gene TRBV11-2, with D unclear. Trimming pared 5 bases from V and 4 bases from J, leaving 11 bases between. Looked up from germline, CDR1 is SGHAT and CDR2 is FQNNGV. The length of the CDR3 is 13 residues. CDR3 amino acids: CASSQTSPYGYTF. CDR3 nucleotide sequence: TGTGCCAGCAGCCAGACATCTCCCTATGGCTACACCTTC. Based on the CDR3 plus reference TRBV11-2 and TRBJ1-2, the full variable domain is EAGVAQSPRYKIIEKRQSVAFWCNPISGHATLYWYQQILGQGPKLLIQFQNNGVVDDSQLPKDRFSAERLKGVDSTLKIQPAKLEDSAVYLCASSQTSPYGYTFGSGTRLTVV.

The chain is built from TRBV28 and TRBJ2-3; the D gene is possibly TRBD2 (5 bases). The germline V gene encodes CDR1 MDHEN and CDR2 SYDVKM. CDR3 length equals 14 residues. Trimming left V 7 bases short and J 0 bases short, with 11 bases between. The CDR3 coding sequence is TGTGCCAGCACCCCCGGCGGGAGCACAGATACGCAGTATTTT. Protein product: CASTPGGSTDTQYF.

In the case of this clone: The same CDR3 arises from other DNA sequences in this sample as well. The chain joins TRBV5-5 to TRBJ2-7, with 7 bases aligning to TRBD1. Germline V gives CDR1 SGHKS, CDR2 YYEKEE (reference sequence). The CDR3 has 14 amino acids. With 0 bases clipped from V and 0 bases from J, the junction kept 0 bases outside the gene matches. CDR3 in amino acids: CASSLAGGSYEQYF. The CDR3 nucleotides are TGTGCCAGCAGCTTGGCAGGGGGCTCCTACGAGCAGTACTTC.

The rearrangement links TRBV5-8 to TRBJ2-5; D gene unclear. CDR3 length: 12 amino acids. Trimming removed 1 base at V and 5 bases at J, with 6 bases between. Looked up from germline, CDR1 is SGHTS and CDR2 is YDEGEE. CDR3 DNA: TGTGCCAGCAGCTTGATGAGGGAGACCCAGTACTTC. It yields the protein CASSLMRETQYF.

The chain employs TRBV18 and TRBJ1-2; 8 positions agree with TRBD1. Trimming took 6 bases from V and 4 from J; bases not matched to a gene: 7. This CDR3 is 14 amino acids long. The germline V gene has CDR1 KGHSH and CDR2 LQKENI. The CDR3 DNA reads TGTGCCAGCTCCACGGACAGGGACCCCTATGGCTACACCTTC. Translating gives CASSTDRDPYGYTF.

The rearrangement uses TRBV18 and TRBJ1-4; D gene ambiguous. Trimming took off 6 bases at V and 15 bases at J, with 17 bases between the two ends. This CDR3 has 12 residues. Germline values: CDR1 KGHSH, CDR2 LQKENI. CDR3 loop: CASSPERTLLFF. CDR3 nucleotides: TGTGCCAGCTCTCCTGAGCGGACTCTCTTGTTTTTT.

This clone came up a few times. The rearrangement links TRBV29-1 to TRBJ2-2; 11 bases are a match to TRBD1. The CDR3 has 15 amino acids. V lost 7 bases and J lost 6; bases outside the gene matches: 10. Germline V gene lookup returns CDR1 SQVTM and CDR2 ANQGSEA. The CDR3 DNA is TGCAGCGCCTCAGCGGGACAGGGGGTAGCCGGGGAGCTGTTTTTT. Translating gives CSASAGQGVAGELFF.

The V call is TRBV2, the J call TRBJ2-5; D remains ambiguous. The germline V gene has CDR1 SNHLY and CDR2 FYNNEI. The CDR3 extends over 14 amino acids. V was pared by 1 base and J by 5 bases, with 11 bases between. DNA of the CDR3: TGTGCCAGCAGTGAAGATGTCTCCAGGGAGACCCAGTACTTC. Its translation is CASSEDVSRETQYF.

The sample holds one count of this clone. The CDR3: CASSLQGQNTEAFF. DNA of the CDR3: TGTGCCAGCAGCTTACAGGGGCAGAACACTGAAGCTTTCTTT. The chain links TRBV7-3 to TRBJ1-1; a possible D gene is TRBD1 (6 bases). The germline V gene has CDR1 SGHTA and CDR2 FQGTGA. Trimming took off 2 bases at V and 1 base at J, with 8 bases between the two ends. This CDR3 is 14 amino acids long.

As for this clone: The sample holds other DNA sequences that translate to the same CDR3. The chain has TRBV9 and TRBJ2-2; 8 bases agree with TRBD2. Germline V CDR1 and CDR2: SGDLS, YYNGEE. V lost 0 bases to trimming and J lost 4 bases; unmatched junction nucleotides: 5. The CDR3 extends over 16 amino acids. CDR3 sequence: CASSVVAGGATGELFF. As DNA, the CDR3 is TGTGCCAGCAGCGTAGTTGCGGGAGGCGCCACCGGGGAGCTGTTTTTT.

The V gene is TRBV19, the J gene TRBJ2-3; perhaps TRBD2 as D (6 bases). Deletions cut 9 bases from V and 2 bases from J, with 18 bases between. The CDR3 has 15 amino acids. Germline V gene data show CDR1 as LNHDA and CDR2 as SQIVND (reference sequence). In DNA, the CDR3 is TGTGCCAGCCGAACACCCGGGAGACCCACAGATACGCAGTATTTT. Its translation is CASRTPGRPTDTQYF.

This chain uses TRBV30 with TRBJ2-7; 10 bases match TRBD1. This CDR3 has 14 residues. The germline V gene has CDR1 GTSNPN and CDR2 SVGIG (reference sequence). V trimming: 4 bases; J trimming: 2 bases; junction bases outside the gene matches: 5. CDR3 protein: CAWKRDRGPYEQYF. In nucleotides, the CDR3 is TGTGCCTGGAAGAGGGACAGGGGACCCTACGAGCAGTACTTC. The variable domain in full, completed from reference TRBV30 and TRBJ2-7, reads SQTIHQWPATLVQPVGSPLSLECTVEGTSNPNLYWYRQAAGRGLQLLFYSVGIGQISSEVPQNLSASRPQDRQFILSSKKLLLSDSGFYLCAWKRDRGPYEQYFGPGTRLTVT.

This clone appeared many times. The CDR3 protein is CASSPGSRATYEQYF. The CDR3 nucleotides are TGTGCCAGCAGCCCTGGGTCTAGAGCTACCTACGAGCAGTACTTC. The chain is built from TRBV7-2 and TRBJ2-7; no definite D call. V gave up 5 bases and J gave up 2 bases, with 16 bases separating them. This CDR3 contains 15 residues. Germline CDR1 reads SGHTA; CDR2 reads FQGNSA.

V and J are TRBV18 and TRBJ1-2; 10 positions agree with TRBD1. V lost 5 bases, J lost 4 bases, and 16 bases stayed unmatched. This CDR3 is 18 amino acids long. From germline, CDR1 is KGHSH and CDR2 LQKENI. CDR3 loop: CASSATSRTGGDLYGYTF. The CDR3 DNA sequence: TGTGCCAGCTCAGCAACATCCCGGACAGGGGGGGACCTCTATGGCTACACCTTC.

This clone was seen once. This sequence joins TRBV6-5 and TRBJ1-5; D possibly corresponds to TRBD1 (6 bases). This CDR3 is built from 15 residues. The germline V gene has CDR1 MNHEY and CDR2 SVGAGI. The germline V and J ends were trimmed by 5 bases and 6 bases, with 17 bases remaining between them. CDR3: CASSRDNKRGQPQHF. As DNA, the CDR3 is TGTGCCAGCAGTCGGGACAATAAACGGGGTCAGCCCCAGCATTTT.

Only one count was recorded for this clone. The V call is TRBV11-2, the J call TRBJ2-5; TRBD1 is a possible D gene (6 bases). This CDR3 is built from 15 residues. Germline lookup yields CDR1 SGHAT and CDR2 FQNNGV. Trimming stripped 5 bases from V and 5 bases from J, with 18 bases between. CDR3 sequence reads: CASSPLRTVSETQYF. CDR3 coding DNA: TGTGCCAGCAGCCCCCTACGGACAGTGTCGGAGACCCAGTACTTC. Supplemented by reference TRBV11-2 and TRBJ2-5, the full variable domain reads EAGVAQSPRYKIIEKRQSVAFWCNPISGHATLYWYQQILGQGPKLLIQFQNNGVVDDSQLPKDRFSAERLKGVDSTLKIQPAKLEDSAVYLCASSPLRTVSETQYFGPGTRLLVL.

The chain is built from TRBV3-1 (or the pseudogene TRBV3-2) and TRBJ2-5; D is undetermined. CDR1 is LGHDT, CDR2 YNNKEL, per germline (reference sequence). The CDR3 is 14 amino acids. V was shortened by 0 bases and J by 2 bases, with 7 bases between the two germline ends. The CDR3: CASSQDVRQETQYF. As DNA, the CDR3 is TGTGCCAGCAGCCAAGATGTCAGGCAAGAGACCCAGTACTTC.